Each of the 25 T cell receptor beta chains below was sequenced from the same sample in a study of T cell responses to AZD1222 COVID-19 vaccine. Assay used: immunoSEQ multiplex PCR; TCRdb lists only in-frame clones, some missing. This sample carries 120,000 or so clones, around 93% of them seen once, and the ten largest clones take 4% to 6%. The source material was peripheral blood, sampled 28 days after the second AZD1222 dose. Every receptor here comes from an adult who received the AZD1222 COVID-19 vaccine.

V and J are TRBV2 and TRBJ2-1; D is uncertain. Trimming took off 3 bases at V and 4 bases at J, with 16 bases between the two ends. Germline V gene sequence: CDR1 SNHLY, CDR2 FYNNEI. This CDR3 region has 16 residues. CDR3 sequence: CASSEPSPTRYNEQFF. In DNA, the CDR3 is TGTGCCAGCAGTGAGCCGAGTCCGACCCGATACAATGAGCAGTTCTTC.

V gene TRBV29-1 combines with J gene TRBJ1-1, with TRBD1 identical over 8 bases. V dropped 6 bases and J dropped 3; count of bases not matched to a gene: 6. This CDR3 spans 13 amino acids. Germline V gives CDR1 SQVTM, CDR2 ANQGSEA. Written as DNA, the CDR3 is TGCAGCGTCAGTACAGGGGGATACACTGAAGCTTTCTTT. Translated: CSVSTGGYTEAFF. Full variable domain (outside the CDR3, taken from reference TRBV29-1 and TRBJ1-1): SAVISQKPSRDICQRGTSLTIQCQVDSQVTMMFWYRQQPGQSLTLIATANQGSEATYESGFVIDKFPISRPNLTFSTLTVSNMSPEDSSIYLCSVSTGGYTEAFFGQGTRLTVV.

V usage is TRBV7-9 and J usage is TRBJ1-1, with a possible D match to TRBD1 (5 bases). Trimming left V 5 bases short and J 10 bases short, with 14 bases between. Germline V gene lookup returns CDR1 SEHNR and CDR2 FQNEAQ (reference sequence). The length of the CDR3 is 12 residues. CDR3 sequence: CASSMAAGRAFF. The CDR3 nucleotides read TGTGCCAGCAGCATGGCCGCAGGGCGAGCTTTCTTT.

The chain combines TRBV11-2 with TRBJ1-2; possibly TRBD1 for D (5 bases). This CDR3 spans 14 amino acids. Germline CDR1 and CDR2: SGHAT and FQNNGV. V was pared by 2 bases and J by 5 bases, with 12 bases between. The CDR3 DNA sequence: TGTGCCAGCAGCTTATCGGTCGGGGGTTATGGCTACACCTTC. Translated: CASSLSVGGYGYTF.

The V call is TRBV19, the J call TRBJ2-1; 11 positions match TRBD2. Germline V gene lookup returns CDR1 LNHDA and CDR2 SQIVND (reference sequence). The CDR3 consists of 15 residues. The J segment lost 5 bases and the V segment lost 7 bases, leaving 7 bases of the junction unmatched. The CDR3 protein is CASTRTSGSHNEQFF. The CDR3 nucleotides read TGTGCCAGTACCAGGACTAGCGGGTCTCACAATGAGCAGTTCTTC.

V and J are TRBV28 and TRBJ1-6, with D possibly matching TRBD1 (6 bases). V was clipped by 5 bases and J by 6 bases, with 14 bases between them. In germline, CDR1 is MDHEN, CDR2 SYDVKM. This CDR3 comprises 15 residues. The CDR3 is CASSHRQDLNSPLHF. The CDR3 DNA reads as TGTGCCAGCAGTCATAGACAGGACCTTAATTCACCCCTCCACTTT.

The chain employs TRBV21-1 and TRBJ1-3. TRBV21-1 is described as a pseudogene. The CDR3 totals 16 residues. The CDR3 sequence: CASRSARGDAGNTIYF. The CDR3 DNA reads TGTGCCAGCAGATCCGCTCGGGGGGACGCTGGAAACACCATATATTTT.

The chain recombines TRBV6-1 with TRBJ2-3, with D possibly being TRBD1 (5 bases). Germline V gene sequence: CDR1 MNHNS, CDR2 SASEGT. With 2 bases removed from V and 4 bases from J, the gap between germline ends came to 13 bases. The CDR3 is 15 amino acids. The CDR3 protein is CASSEYVQGPDTQYF. The CDR3 nucleotides read TGTGCCAGCAGTGAATATGTTCAGGGTCCAGATACGCAGTATTTT.

The chain couples TRBV3-1 (or the pseudogene TRBV3-2) to TRBJ2-6; D is ambiguous. The CDR3 covers 14 residues. From germline, CDR1 is LGHDT and CDR2 YNNKEL (reference sequence). Trimming took 4 bases from V and 2 from J, leaving 6 bases between them. The CDR3 DNA sequence: TGTGCCAGCAGCCCCCCTCCTGGGGCCAACGTCCTGACTTTC. Its protein is CASSPPPGANVLTF.

The V call is TRBV19, the J call TRBJ2-5; D uncertain. This CDR3 spans 12 amino acids. Trimming removed 3 bases from V and 4 bases from J, with 6 bases in between. CDR1 is LNHDA, CDR2 SQIVND, per germline (reference sequence). In DNA, the CDR3 is TGTGCCAGTAGTATCCGAGGAGAGACCCAGTACTTC. It encodes CASSIRGETQYF.

The chain employs TRBV19 and TRBJ1-5; D not resolved. V lost 3 bases to trimming and J lost 0 bases, with 6 bases between them. The germline CDR1 and CDR2 sequences are LNHDA and SQIVND (reference sequence). The CDR3 has 14 residues. The CDR3 protein is CASSMLGSNQPQHF. Written as DNA, the CDR3 is TGTGCCAGTAGTATGTTGGGTAGCAATCAGCCCCAGCATTTT. The entire variable domain, with the rest obtained from reference TRBV19 and TRBJ1-5, is as follows: DGGITQSPKYLFRKEGQNVTLSCEQNLNHDAMYWYRQDPGQGLRLIYYSQIVNDFQKGDIAEGYSVSREKKESFPLTVTSAQKNPTAFYLCASSMLGSNQPQHFGDGTRLSIL.

This clone was picked up one time. The chain couples TRBV7-8 to TRBJ2-2; TRBD2 might be the D (6 bases). The CDR3 loop spans 15 amino acids. Trimming cost V 0 bases and J 5 bases, with 10 bases left between them. Germline CDR1 SGHVS, CDR2 FQNEAQ. CDR3: CASSLAGGGTGELFF. The CDR3 nucleotides read TGTGCCAGCAGCTTAGCGGGGGGAGGAACCGGGGAGCTGTTTTTT.

The chain joins TRBV5-4 to TRBJ2-1; 7 positions match TRBD2. Germline assignment: CDR1 SGHNT and CDR2 YYREEE (reference sequence). The CDR3 runs to 12 residues. Germline trimming cut 3 bases from V and 10 bases from J; bases unmatched to any gene: 4. Here the CDR3 reads CASSWGGIEQFF. The CDR3 bases are TGTGCCAGCAGCTGGGGGGGGATCGAGCAGTTCTTC.

The chain recombines TRBV30 with TRBJ1-1; weak D call: TRBD1 (6 bases). Trimming left V 5 bases short and J 5 bases short, with 12 bases between. The germline V gene has CDR1 GTSNPN and CDR2 SVGIG (reference sequence). The CDR3 is 12 amino acids. CDR3 in amino acids: CAWGKRGTEAFF. CDR3 nucleotide sequence: TGTGCCTGGGGCAAGAGGGGGACTGAAGCTTTCTTT.

This clone was detected once. This chain uses TRBV29-1 with TRBJ1-2, with a possible D match to TRBD1 (6 bases). This CDR3 contains 12 residues. The germline V gene encodes CDR1 SQVTM and CDR2 ANQGSEA. With 6 bases removed from V and 4 bases from J, the gap between germline ends came to 12 bases. DNA of the CDR3: TGCAGCGTGGCCAAAGGGGGCTATGGCTACACCTTC. Its protein is CSVAKGGYGYTF. Full variable domain (remainder filled in from reference TRBV29-1 and TRBJ1-2): SAVISQKPSRDICQRGTSLTIQCQVDSQVTMMFWYRQQPGQSLTLIATANQGSEATYESGFVIDKFPISRPNLTFSTLTVSNMSPEDSSIYLCSVAKGGYGYTFGSGTRLTVV.

CDR3 nucleotide sequence: TGCGCCAGCAGCTCTACGAGCGGGGGGGCTTACGAGCAGTACTTC. Translating it yields CASSSTSGGAYEQYF. V gene TRBV5-1 combines with J gene TRBJ2-7, with 10 bases aligning to TRBD2. This CDR3 has 15 amino acids. With 3 bases clipped from V and 4 bases from J, the junction kept 7 bases outside the gene matches. Germline-derived CDR1 and CDR2 are SGHRS and YFSETQ.

The chain recombines TRBV7-9 with TRBJ1-2; 8 positions agree with TRBD1. Germline V gene lookup returns CDR1 SEHNR and CDR2 FQNEAQ (reference sequence). With V trimmed by 4 bases and J by 6 bases, 10 bases remained unmatched. There are 15 residues in the CDR3. CDR3 nucleotide sequence: TGTGCCAGCAGCTATCGGCAGGGGGCCCTAAATGGCTACACCTTC. It is translated as CASSYRQGALNGYTF.

The chain joins TRBV11-2 to TRBJ1-2; the D is unclear. This CDR3 is built from 12 residues. V shed 5 bases and J shed 4 bases, with 8 bases lying between them. Germline V gene sequence: CDR1 SGHAT, CDR2 FQNNGV. The CDR3 sequence: CASSVGLYGYTF. DNA for the CDR3: TGTGCCAGCAGCGTAGGACTCTATGGCTACACCTTC.

The chain recombines TRBV5-1 with TRBJ2-7, with TRBD1 identical over 9 bases. CDR3 length: 14 residues. Germline trimming cut 0 bases from V and 4 bases from J; bases unmatched to any gene: 2. CDR1 is SGHRS, CDR2 YFSETQ, per germline. CDR3 nucleotides: TGCGCCAGCAGCTTGGAACAGGGGGCGTACGAGCAGTACTTC. Its translation is CASSLEQGAYEQYF. The full variable domain, with the rest looked up from reference TRBV5-1 and TRBJ2-7, is KAGVTQTPRYLIKTRGQQVTLSCSPISGHRSVSWYQQTPGQGLQFLFEYFSETQRNKGNFPGRFSGRQFSNSRSEMNVSTLELGDSALYLCASSLEQGAYEQYFGPGTRLTVT.

Worth noting for this clone: This CDR3 is also generated by other DNA sequences in the sample. The rearrangement joins TRBV7-2 to TRBJ2-1; D is unclear. The CDR3 totals 12 residues. Between the trimmed V and J ends, which lost 2 bases and 7 bases, there was a span of 6 bases. Germline V gives CDR1 SGHTA, CDR2 FQGNSA. The CDR3 loop is CASSLIGNEQFF. The DNA for the CDR3 is TGTGCCAGCAGCTTAATTGGTAATGAGCAGTTCTTC.

V is TRBV12-3 or TRBV12-4 and J is TRBJ2-3; 7 positions match TRBD1. This CDR3 spans 13 amino acids. V lost 6 bases and J lost 7; bases outside the gene matches: 7. The CDR3 DNA reads TGTGCCAGCAGGGGCAGGGGGTATTATACGCAGTATTTT. Translation: CASRGRGYYTQYF.

The chain recombines TRBV6-6 with TRBJ2-7, with D uncertain. This CDR3 spans 13 amino acids. CDR1 and CDR2 from the germline V gene are MNHNY and SVGAGI (reference sequence). V gave up 5 bases and J gave up 2 bases, with 10 bases separating them. The CDR3 nucleotides read TGTGCCAGCAGTCTAATTGGGACCTACGAGCAGTACTTC. This encodes CASSLIGTYEQYF.

The rearrangement joins TRBV2 to TRBJ1-2, with unresolved D. This CDR3 is 14 amino acids long. From germline, CDR1 is SNHLY and CDR2 FYNNEI. Trimming removed 6 bases at V and 4 bases at J, with 15 bases between. The DNA of the CDR3 is TGTGCCAGCAGGGAGAAAGCAGGTGCCTATGGCTACACCTTC. It yields the protein CASREKAGAYGYTF.

V and J are TRBV6-5 and TRBJ1-1; TRBD1 aligns across 9 bases. V shed 2 bases and J 1 base; nucleotides not matched to a gene: 2. The CDR3 length is 15 residues. From germline, CDR1 is MNHEY and CDR2 SVGAGI. The CDR3 region is CASSYRDRANTEAFF. In DNA form, the CDR3 reads TGTGCCAGCAGTTACCGGGACAGGGCGAACACTGAAGCTTTCTTT.

The chain links TRBV5-6 to TRBJ2-4, with TRBD1 matching 8 bases. Germline assignment: CDR1 SGHDT and CDR2 YYEEEE. V dropped 0 bases and J dropped 0; count of bases not matched to a gene: 8. The CDR3 covers 18 residues. For the CDR3, the DNA is TGTGCCAGCAGCTTGGGGGACAGGAGGAGGCTAGCCAAAAACATTCAGTACTTC. It specifies CASSLGDRRRLAKNIQYF.